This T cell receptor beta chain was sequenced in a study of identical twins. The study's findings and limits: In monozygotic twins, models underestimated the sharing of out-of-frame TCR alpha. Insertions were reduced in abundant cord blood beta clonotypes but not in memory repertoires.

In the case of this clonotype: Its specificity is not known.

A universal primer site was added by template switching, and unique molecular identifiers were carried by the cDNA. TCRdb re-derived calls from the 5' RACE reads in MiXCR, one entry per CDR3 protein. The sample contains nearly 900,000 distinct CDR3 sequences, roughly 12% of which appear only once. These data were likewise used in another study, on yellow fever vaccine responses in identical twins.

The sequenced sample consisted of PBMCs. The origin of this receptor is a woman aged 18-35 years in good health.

The CDR3 bases are TGTGCCAGCATGACCAGGGGTGGTACCTACGAGCAGTACTTC. It yields the protein CASMTRGGTYEQYF. The chain is built from TRBV28 and TRBJ2-7; possibly TRBD1 for D (6 bases). Germline loops: CDR1 MDHEN, CDR2 SYDVKM. Trimming removed 7 bases at V and 2 bases at J, with 15 bases between. The CDR3 consists of 14 residues.